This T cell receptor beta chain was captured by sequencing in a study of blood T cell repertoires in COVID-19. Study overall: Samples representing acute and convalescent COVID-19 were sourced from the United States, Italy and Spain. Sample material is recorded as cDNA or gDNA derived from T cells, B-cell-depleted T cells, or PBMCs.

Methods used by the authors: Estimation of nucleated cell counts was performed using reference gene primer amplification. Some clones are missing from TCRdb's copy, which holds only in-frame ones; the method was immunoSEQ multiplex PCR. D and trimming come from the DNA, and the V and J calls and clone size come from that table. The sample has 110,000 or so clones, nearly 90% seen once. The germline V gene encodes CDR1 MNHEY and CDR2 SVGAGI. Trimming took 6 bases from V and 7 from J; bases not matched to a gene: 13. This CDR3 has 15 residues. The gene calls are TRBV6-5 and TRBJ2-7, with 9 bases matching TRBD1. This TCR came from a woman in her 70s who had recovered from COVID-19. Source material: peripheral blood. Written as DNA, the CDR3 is TGTGCCAGCAGCTACAGGGGGCCAGTAATGGGGGAGCAGTACTTC. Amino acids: CASSYRGPVMGEQYF.